The 5 T cell receptor beta chains listed next were all sequenced from one sample in a study of vaccination effects on CD4 cells after COVID-19. Having been cultured for approximately ten days, the cells underwent CD4+ T cell isolation. Of the BNT162b2 and mRNA-1273 vaccines, participants received two doses of one or the other. The antigens for these receptors are not known. The method was immunoSEQ multiplex PCR; TCRdb's version includes in-frame clones alone and lacks a portion of them. Counted here are approximately 74,000 clones, 73% occurring once; the ten biggest clones make up about 2%. This specimen consisted of CD4+ T cells from PBMCs cultured without peptide, obtained after COVID-19 vaccination. The receptors were gathered from a human donor who received a COVID-19 vaccine.

The chain uses TRBV5-4 and TRBJ1-4; 8 bases fit TRBD1. This CDR3 is built from 18 residues. Per the germline V gene, CDR1 is SGHNT and CDR2 is YYREEE (reference sequence). The J segment lost 0 bases and the V segment lost 0 bases, leaving 7 bases of the junction unmatched. The CDR3 DNA sequence: TGTGCCAGCAGCTTGGGAGGGACAGGATCTGCAACTAATGAAAAACTGTTTTTT. Its translation: CASSLGGTGSATNEKLFF.

This chain connects TRBV19 to TRBJ1-2; no clear D gene. The germline CDR1 and CDR2 sequences are LNHDA and SQIVND (reference sequence). The CDR3 contains 14 residues. V gave up 5 bases and J gave up 1 base, with 11 bases separating them. Here the CDR3 DNA reads TGTGCCAGTAGTCTTTGGACGGATAACTATGGCTACACCTTC. Protein product: CASSLWTDNYGYTF.

V is TRBV5-4 and J is TRBJ2-1; D is unclear. Trimming left V 0 bases short and J 9 bases short, with 7 bases between. Germline V gene sequence: CDR1 SGHNT, CDR2 YYREEE (reference sequence). This CDR3 contains 12 residues. This chain's CDR3 is CASSLARSEQFF. The CDR3 DNA reads TGTGCCAGCAGCTTGGCCCGAAGTGAGCAGTTCTTC. Together with reference TRBV5-4 and TRBJ2-1, the CDR3 gives the full variable domain: ETGVTQSPTHLIKTRGQQVTLRCSSQSGHNTVSWYQQALGQGPQFIFQYYREEENGRGNFPPRFSGLQFPNYSSELNVNALELDDSALYLCASSLARSEQFFGPGTRLTVL.

The genes are TRBV3-1 (or the pseudogene TRBV3-2) and TRBJ1-2; D is perhaps TRBD1 (5 bases). Germline V gene sequence: CDR1 LGHDT, CDR2 YNNKEL (reference sequence). V dropped 7 bases and J dropped 4 bases, with 13 bases sitting between them. The CDR3 is made up of 13 amino acids. The CDR3 DNA reads as TGTGCCAGCAACGAGGGGAGGGGCTATGGCTACACCTTC. Protein sequence: CASNEGRGYGYTF.

The genes are TRBV6-5 and TRBJ2-2; D is uncertain. The V gene's germline CDR1 is MNHEY and CDR2 SVGAGI. V lost 0 bases, J lost 4 bases, and 12 bases lay in between. The CDR3 is 16 amino acids. For the CDR3, the DNA is TGTGCCAGCAGTTACTCGACCGGGCTTTTCACCGGGGAGCTGTTTTTT. Its translation is CASSYSTGLFTGELFF.